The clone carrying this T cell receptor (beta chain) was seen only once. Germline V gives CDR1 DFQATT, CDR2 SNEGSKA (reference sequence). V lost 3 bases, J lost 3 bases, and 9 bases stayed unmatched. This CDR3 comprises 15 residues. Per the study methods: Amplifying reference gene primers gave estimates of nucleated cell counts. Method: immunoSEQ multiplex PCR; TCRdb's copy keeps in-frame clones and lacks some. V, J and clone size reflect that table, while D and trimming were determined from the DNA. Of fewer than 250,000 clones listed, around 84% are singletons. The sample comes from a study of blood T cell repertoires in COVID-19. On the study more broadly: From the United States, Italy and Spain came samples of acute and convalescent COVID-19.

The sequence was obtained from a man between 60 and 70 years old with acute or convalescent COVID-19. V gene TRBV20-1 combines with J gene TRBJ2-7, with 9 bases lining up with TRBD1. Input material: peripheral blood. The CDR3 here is CSASYRDREFYEQYF. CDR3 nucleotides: TGCAGTGCTAGTTACCGGGACAGGGAGTTCTACGAGCAGTACTTC.